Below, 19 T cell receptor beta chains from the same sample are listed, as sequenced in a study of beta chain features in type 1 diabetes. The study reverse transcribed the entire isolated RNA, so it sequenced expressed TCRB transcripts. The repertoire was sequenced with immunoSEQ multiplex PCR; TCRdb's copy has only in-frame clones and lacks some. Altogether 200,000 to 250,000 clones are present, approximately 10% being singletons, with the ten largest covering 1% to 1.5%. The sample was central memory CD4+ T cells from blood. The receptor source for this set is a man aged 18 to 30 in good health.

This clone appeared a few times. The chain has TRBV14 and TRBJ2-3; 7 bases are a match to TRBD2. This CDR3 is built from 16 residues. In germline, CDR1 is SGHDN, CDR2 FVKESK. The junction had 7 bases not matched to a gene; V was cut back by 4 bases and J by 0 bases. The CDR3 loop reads CASSPQAGLSTDTQYF. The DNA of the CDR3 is TGTGCCAGCAGCCCGCAGGCGGGACTAAGCACAGATACGCAGTATTTT.

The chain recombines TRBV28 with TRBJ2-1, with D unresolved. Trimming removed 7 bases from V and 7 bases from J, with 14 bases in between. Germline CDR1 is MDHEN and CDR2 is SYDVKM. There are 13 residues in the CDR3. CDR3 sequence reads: CASNSLGRNEQFF. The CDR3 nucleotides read TGTGCCAGCAACTCACTTGGACGAAATGAGCAGTTCTTC.

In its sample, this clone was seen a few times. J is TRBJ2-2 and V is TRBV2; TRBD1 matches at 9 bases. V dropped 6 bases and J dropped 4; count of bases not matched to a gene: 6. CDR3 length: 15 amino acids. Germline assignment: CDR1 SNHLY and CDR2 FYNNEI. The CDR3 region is CASSTRTGATGELFF. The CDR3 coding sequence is TGTGCCAGCAGCACCAGGACAGGGGCCACCGGGGAGCTGTTTTTT.

CDR3: CASSGIMFTGELFF. Written as DNA, the CDR3 is TGTGCCAGCAGCGGTATTATGTTCACCGGGGAGCTGTTTTTT. The J gene is TRBJ2-2, the V gene TRBV9; no clear D. V was trimmed by 3 bases and J by 4 bases, leaving 10 bases between them. CDR3 length: 14 residues. Germline CDR1 reads SGDLS; CDR2 reads YYNGEE.

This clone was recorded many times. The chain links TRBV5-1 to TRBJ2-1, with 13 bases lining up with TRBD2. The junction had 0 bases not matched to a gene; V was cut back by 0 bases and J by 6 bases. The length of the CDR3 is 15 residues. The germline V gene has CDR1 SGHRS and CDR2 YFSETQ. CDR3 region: CASSLGTSGSNEQFF. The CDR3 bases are TGCGCCAGCAGCTTGGGGACTAGCGGGAGCAATGAGCAGTTCTTC. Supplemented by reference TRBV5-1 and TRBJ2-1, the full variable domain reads KAGVTQTPRYLIKTRGQQVTLSCSPISGHRSVSWYQQTPGQGLQFLFEYFSETQRNKGNFPGRFSGRQFSNSRSEMNVSTLELGDSALYLCASSLGTSGSNEQFFGPGTRLTVL.

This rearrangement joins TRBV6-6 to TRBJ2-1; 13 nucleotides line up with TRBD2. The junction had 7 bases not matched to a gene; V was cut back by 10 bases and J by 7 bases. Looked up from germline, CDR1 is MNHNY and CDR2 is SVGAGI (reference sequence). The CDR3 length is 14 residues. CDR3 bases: TGTGCCACAACGGGACTAGCGGGACGAAATGAGCAGTTCTTC. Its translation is CATTGLAGRNEQFF.

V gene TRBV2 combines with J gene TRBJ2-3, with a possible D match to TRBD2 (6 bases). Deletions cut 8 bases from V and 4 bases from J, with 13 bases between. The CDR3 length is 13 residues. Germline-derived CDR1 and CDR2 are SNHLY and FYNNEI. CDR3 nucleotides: TGTGCCAGCGGACGGGAGTTTTCAGATACGCAGTATTTT. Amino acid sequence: CASGREFSDTQYF.

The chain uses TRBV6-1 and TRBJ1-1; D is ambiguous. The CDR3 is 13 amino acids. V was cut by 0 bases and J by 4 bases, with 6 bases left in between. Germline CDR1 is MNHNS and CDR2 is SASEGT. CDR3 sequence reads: CASSEARGTEAFF. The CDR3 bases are TGTGCCAGCAGTGAAGCTCGGGGCACTGAAGCTTTCTTT.

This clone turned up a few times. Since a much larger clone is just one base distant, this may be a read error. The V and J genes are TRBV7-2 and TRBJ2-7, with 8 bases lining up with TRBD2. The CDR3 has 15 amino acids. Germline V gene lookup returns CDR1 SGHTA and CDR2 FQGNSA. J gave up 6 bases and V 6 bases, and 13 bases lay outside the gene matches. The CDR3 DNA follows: TGTGCCAGCAGTCAGAATCGCGGGGGGCGAAGCGAGCAGTACTTC. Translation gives CASSQNRGGRSEQYF. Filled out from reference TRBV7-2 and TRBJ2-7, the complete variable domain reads GAGVSQSPSNKVTEKGKDVELRCDPISGHTALYWYRQSLGQGLEFLIYFQGNSAPDKSGLPSDRFSAERTGGSVSTLTIQRTQQEDSAVYLCASSQNRGGRSEQYFGPGTRLTVT.

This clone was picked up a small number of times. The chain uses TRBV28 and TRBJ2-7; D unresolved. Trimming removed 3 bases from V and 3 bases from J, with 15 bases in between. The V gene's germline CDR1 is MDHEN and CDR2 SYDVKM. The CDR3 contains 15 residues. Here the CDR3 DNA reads TGTGCCAGCAGTTTGAGCCCGGGTACAAGCTACGAGCAGTACTTC. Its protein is CASSLSPGTSYEQYF.

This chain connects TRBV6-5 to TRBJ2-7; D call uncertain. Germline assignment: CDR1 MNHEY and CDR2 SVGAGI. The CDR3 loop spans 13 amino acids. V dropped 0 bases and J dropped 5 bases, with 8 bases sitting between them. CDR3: CASSYSRRHEQYF. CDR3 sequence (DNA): TGTGCCAGCAGTTACTCTAGGCGGCACGAGCAGTACTTC.

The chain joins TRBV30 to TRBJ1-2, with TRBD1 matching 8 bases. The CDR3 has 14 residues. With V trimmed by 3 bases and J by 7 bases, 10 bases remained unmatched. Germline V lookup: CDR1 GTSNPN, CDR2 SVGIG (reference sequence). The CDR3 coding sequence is TGTGCCTGGAGGCGCCAGGGGGCAATCGGTGGCTACACCTTC. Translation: CAWRRQGAIGGYTF.

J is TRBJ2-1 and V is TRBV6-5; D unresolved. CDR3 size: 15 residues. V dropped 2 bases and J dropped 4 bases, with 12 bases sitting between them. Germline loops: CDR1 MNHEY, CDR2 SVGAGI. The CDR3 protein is CASSYTDPQYNEQFF. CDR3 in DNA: TGTGCCAGCAGTTACACCGATCCACAGTACAATGAGCAGTTCTTC.

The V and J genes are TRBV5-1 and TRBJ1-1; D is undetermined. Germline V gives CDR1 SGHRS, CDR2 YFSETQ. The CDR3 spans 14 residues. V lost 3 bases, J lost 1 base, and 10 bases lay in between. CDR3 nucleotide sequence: TGCGCCAGCAGCTGGCACAGTGCGAACACTGAAGCTTTCTTT. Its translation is CASSWHSANTEAFF.

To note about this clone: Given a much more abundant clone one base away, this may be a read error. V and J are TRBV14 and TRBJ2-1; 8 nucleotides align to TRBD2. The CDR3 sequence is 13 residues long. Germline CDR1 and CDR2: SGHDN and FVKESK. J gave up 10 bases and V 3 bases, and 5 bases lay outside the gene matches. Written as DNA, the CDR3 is TGTGCCAGCAGCCAGGGGGGACTAGTGGAGCAGTTCTTC. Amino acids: CASSQGGLVEQFF.

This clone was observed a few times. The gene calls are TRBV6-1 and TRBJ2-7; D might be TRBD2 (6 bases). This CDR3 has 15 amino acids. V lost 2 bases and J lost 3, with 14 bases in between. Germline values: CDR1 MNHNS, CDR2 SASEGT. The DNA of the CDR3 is TGTGCCAGCAGTGAAAGTCTAGCGCGAAGCTACGAGCAGTACTTC. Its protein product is CASSESLARSYEQYF.

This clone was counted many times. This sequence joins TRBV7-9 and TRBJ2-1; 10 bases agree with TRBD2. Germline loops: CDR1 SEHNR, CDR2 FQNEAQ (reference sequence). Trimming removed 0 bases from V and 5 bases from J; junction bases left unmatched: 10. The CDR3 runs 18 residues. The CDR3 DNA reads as TGTGCCAGCAGCTTAGCGGCACTAGCGGGAAAATTTAACAATGAGCAGTTCTTC. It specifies CASSLAALAGKFNNEQFF.

CDR3 coding DNA: TGTGCCAGCAGTTACTCAGGACGGCAGTACTTC. It specifies CASSYSGRQYF. The chain couples TRBV6-5 to TRBJ2-7, with D unresolved. This CDR3 comprises 11 residues. Per germline, CDR1 MNHEY and CDR2 SVGAGI. The V end lost 0 bases, the J end lost 9 bases, and 6 bases lay between the germline ends.

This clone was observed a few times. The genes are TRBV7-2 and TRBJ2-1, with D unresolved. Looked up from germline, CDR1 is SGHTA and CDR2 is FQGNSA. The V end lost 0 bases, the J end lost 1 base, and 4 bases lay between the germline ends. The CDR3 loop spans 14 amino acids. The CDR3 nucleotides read TGTGCCAGCAGCTTAGCGGGTTCCTACAATGAGCAGTTCTTC. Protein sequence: CASSLAGSYNEQFF.